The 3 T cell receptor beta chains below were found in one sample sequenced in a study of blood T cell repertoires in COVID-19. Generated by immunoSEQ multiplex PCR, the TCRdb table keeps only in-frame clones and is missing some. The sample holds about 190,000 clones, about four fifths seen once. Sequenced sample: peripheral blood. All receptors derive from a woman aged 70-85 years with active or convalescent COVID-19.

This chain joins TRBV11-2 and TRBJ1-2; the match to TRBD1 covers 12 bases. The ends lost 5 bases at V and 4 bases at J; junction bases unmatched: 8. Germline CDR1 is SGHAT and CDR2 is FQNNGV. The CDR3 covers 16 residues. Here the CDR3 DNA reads TGTGCCAGCAGCCCTCCCGGGACAGGGGGCGGCTATGGCTACACCTTC. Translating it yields CASSPPGTGGGYGYTF.

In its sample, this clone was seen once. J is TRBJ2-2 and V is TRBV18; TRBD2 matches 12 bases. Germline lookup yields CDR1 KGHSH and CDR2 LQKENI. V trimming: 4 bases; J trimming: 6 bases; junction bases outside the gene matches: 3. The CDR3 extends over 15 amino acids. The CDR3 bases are TGTGCCAGCTCACTCGGACTAGCGGGACCCGGGGAGCTGTTTTTT. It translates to CASSLGLAGPGELFF.

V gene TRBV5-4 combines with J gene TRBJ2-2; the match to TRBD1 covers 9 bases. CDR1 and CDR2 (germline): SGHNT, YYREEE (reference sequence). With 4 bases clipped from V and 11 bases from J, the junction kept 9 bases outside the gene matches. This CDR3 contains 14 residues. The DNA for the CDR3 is TGTGCCAGCAGCCCGGGGACAGGGTTAGGAGAGCTGTTTTTT. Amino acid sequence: CASSPGTGLGELFF.